Presented here are 7 T cell receptor beta chains from one specimen sequenced in a study of blood T cell repertoires in COVID-19. Assay: immunoSEQ multiplex PCR; the TCRdb copy retains only in-frame clones and omits some. Among 250,000 to 350,000 clones listed, approximately 81% were seen once. The specimen sequenced was PBMCs or T cells enriched from blood (not recorded which). The receptor source for this set is a woman aged 50 to 65 who had recovered from COVID-19.

The V and J genes are TRBV7-9 and TRBJ2-3; possible D gene TRBD1, 6 bases. The V gene lost 5 bases and the J gene lost 3 bases, with 15 bases spanning the gap. The CDR3 extends over 15 amino acids. Per germline, CDR1 SEHNR and CDR2 FQNEAQ (reference sequence). The CDR3 DNA reads TGTGCCAGCAGCCGGGTTCTGAGGGGGACAGATACGCAGTATTTT. The encoded protein is CASSRVLRGTDTQYF.

The chain has TRBV30 and TRBJ1-4, with a weak D call TRBD1 (6 bases). CDR3 length equals 16 residues. V was shortened by 3 bases and J by 3 bases, with 17 bases between the two germline ends. Germline V gene sequence: CDR1 GTSNPN, CDR2 SVGIG (reference sequence). The CDR3 nucleotides are TGTGCCTGGAGCTTGGGCGGGGGGCGGCCTAATGAAAAACTGTTTTTT. Translating gives CAWSLGGGRPNEKLFF.

The chain couples TRBV19 to TRBJ1-1; D call uncertain. V lost 4 bases and J lost 3, with 9 bases in between. Germline CDR1 LNHDA, CDR2 SQIVND (reference sequence). This CDR3 spans 13 amino acids. For the CDR3, the DNA is TGTGCCAGTAGTACAGTTCTGGACACTGAAGCTTTCTTT. As protein: CASSTVLDTEAFF.

The CDR3 DNA reads TGCAGCGCTCAGACCCAGCGGACTTTCTCTACCTTC. Its translation: CSAQTQRTFSTF. This sequence joins TRBV29-1 and TRBJ1-2; D unresolved. CDR1 is SQVTM and CDR2 is ANQGSEA in the germline V gene. The CDR3 contains 12 residues. V lost 7 bases and J lost 14, with 23 bases in between.

V gene TRBV3-1 (or the pseudogene TRBV3-2) combines with J gene TRBJ1-2; D not resolved. Germline assignment: CDR1 LGHDT and CDR2 YNNKEL (reference sequence). V lost 4 bases and J lost 8, with 11 bases in between. The length of the CDR3 is 12 residues. In nucleotides, the CDR3 is TGTGCCAGCAGCCCGCTGACCGGGGGCTACACCTTC. As protein: CASSPLTGGYTF.

The chain uses TRBV7-6 and TRBJ1-1, with a possible D match to TRBD1 (6 bases). V was trimmed by 3 bases and J by 4 bases, leaving 15 bases between them. Looked up from germline, CDR1 is SGHVS and CDR2 is FNYEAQ. The CDR3 has 15 residues. The chain's CDR3 is CASSLDPQGRTEAFF. For the CDR3, the DNA is TGTGCCAGCAGCTTGGATCCACAGGGACGCACTGAAGCTTTCTTT.

This chain uses TRBV29-1 with TRBJ2-3; 8 bases fit TRBD2. Per germline, CDR1 SQVTM and CDR2 ANQGSEA. The V and J ends lost 2 bases and 2 bases, in that order; junction bases with no gene match: 6. This CDR3 has 15 residues. CDR3 sequence reads: CSVERRGDTTDTQYF. The DNA of the CDR3 is TGCAGCGTTGAACGGCGGGGGGACACCACAGATACGCAGTATTTT.